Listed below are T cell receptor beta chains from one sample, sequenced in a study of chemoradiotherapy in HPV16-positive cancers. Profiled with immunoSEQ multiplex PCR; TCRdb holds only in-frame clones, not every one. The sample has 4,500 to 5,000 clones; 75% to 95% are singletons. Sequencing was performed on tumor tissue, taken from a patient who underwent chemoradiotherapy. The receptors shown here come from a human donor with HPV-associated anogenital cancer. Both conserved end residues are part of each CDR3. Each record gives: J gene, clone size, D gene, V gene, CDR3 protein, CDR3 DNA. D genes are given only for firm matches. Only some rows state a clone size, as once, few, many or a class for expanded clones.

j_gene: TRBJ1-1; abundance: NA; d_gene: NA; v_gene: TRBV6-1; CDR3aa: CASSGQGGWVTEAFF; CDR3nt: TGTGCCAGCAGTGGTCAAGGGGGTTGGGTCACTGAAGCTTTCTTT
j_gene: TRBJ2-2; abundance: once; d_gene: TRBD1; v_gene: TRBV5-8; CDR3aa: CASRQGRTGGTGELFF; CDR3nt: TGTGCCAGCAGACAAGGACGGACAGGGGGCACCGGGGAGCTGTTTTTT
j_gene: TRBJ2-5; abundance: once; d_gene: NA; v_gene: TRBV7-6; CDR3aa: CASRYRETAETQYF; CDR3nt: TGTGCCAGCAGATACCGCGAGACGGCAGAGACCCAGTACTTC
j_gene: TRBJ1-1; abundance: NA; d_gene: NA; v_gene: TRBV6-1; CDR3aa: CASSRTELNTEAFF; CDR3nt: TGTGCCAGCAGTCGAACAGAATTAAACACTGAAGCTTTCTTT
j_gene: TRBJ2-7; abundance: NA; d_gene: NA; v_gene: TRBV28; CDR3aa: CASSTPRGGWYEQYF; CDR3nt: TGTGCCAGCAGCACCCCCCGGGGCGGTTGGTACGAGCAGTACTTC
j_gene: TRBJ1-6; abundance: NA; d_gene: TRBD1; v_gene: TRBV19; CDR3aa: CASTTGQGWSPLHF; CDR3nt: TGTGCCAGTACCACGGGACAGGGGTGGTCACCCCTCCACTTT
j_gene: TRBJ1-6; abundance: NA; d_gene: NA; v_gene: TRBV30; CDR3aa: CAWETSYNSPLHF; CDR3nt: TGTGCCTGGGAGACCTCCTATAATTCACCCCTCCACTTT
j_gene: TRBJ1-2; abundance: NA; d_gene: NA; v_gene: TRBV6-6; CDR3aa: CASSSRTGYGYTF; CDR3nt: TGTGCCAGCAGTTCCCGGACTGGGTATGGCTACACCTTC
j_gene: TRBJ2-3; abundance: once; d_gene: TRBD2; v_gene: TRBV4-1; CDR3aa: CASSQALAGSRSADTQYF; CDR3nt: TGCGCCAGCAGCCAAGCTCTAGCGGGTTCTCGGTCAGCGGATACGCAGTATTTT
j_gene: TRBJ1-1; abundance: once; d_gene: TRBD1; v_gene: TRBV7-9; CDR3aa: CASSLTGGVTEAFF; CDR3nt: TGTGCCAGCAGCTTAACAGGGGGGGTCACTGAAGCTTTCTTT
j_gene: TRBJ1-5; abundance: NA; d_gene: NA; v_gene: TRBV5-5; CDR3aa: CASSLARAENQPQHF; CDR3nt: TGTGCCAGCAGCTTGGCCAGGGCCGAGAATCAGCCCCAGCATTTT
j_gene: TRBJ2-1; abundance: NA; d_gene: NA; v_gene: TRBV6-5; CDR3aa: CASGGYNEQFF; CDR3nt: TGTGCCAGCGGCGGATACAATGAGCAGTTCTTC
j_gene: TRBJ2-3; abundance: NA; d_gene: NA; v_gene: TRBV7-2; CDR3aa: CASSLEGGVFATQYF; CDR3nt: TGTGCCAGCAGCTTAGAAGGTGGCGTCTTTGCTACGCAGTATTTT
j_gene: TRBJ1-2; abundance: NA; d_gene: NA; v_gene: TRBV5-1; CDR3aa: CASSDGIGYTF; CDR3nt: TGCGCCAGCAGCGACGGAATTGGCTACACCTTC
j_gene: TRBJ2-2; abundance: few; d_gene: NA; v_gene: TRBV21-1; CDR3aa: CASSAQVAFNTGELFF; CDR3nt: TGTGCCAGCAGCGCCCAGGTGGCCTTTAACACCGGGGAGCTGTTTTTT
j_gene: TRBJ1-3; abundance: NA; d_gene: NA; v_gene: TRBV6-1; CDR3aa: CASSEEVVSSGNTIYF; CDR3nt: TGTGCCAGCAGTGAAGAGGTCGTGAGCTCTGGAAACACCATATATTTT
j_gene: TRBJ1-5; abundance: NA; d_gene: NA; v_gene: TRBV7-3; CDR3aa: CASSSENGQPQHF; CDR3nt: TGTGCCAGCAGCTCCGAAAACGGCCAGCCCCAGCATTTT
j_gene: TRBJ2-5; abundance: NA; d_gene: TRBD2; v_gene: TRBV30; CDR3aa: CAWSWGGETQYF; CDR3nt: TGTGCCTGGAGTTGGGGGGGGGAGACCCAGTACTTC
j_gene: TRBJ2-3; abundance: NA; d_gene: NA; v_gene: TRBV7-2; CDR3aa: CASSLRGAPRDTQYF; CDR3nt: TGTGCCAGCAGCTTACGGGGGGCCCCTCGGGATACGCAGTATTTT
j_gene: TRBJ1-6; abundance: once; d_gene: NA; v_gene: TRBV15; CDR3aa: CATSREDSPLHF; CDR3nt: TGTGCCACCAGCAGAGAGGATTCACCCCTCCACTTT
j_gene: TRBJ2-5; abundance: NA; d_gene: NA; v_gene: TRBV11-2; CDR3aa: CASSPRRTVQETQYF; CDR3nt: TGTGCCAGCAGCCCGCGACGGACGGTACAAGAGACCCAGTACTTC
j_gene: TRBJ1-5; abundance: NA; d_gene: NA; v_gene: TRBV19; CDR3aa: CASSDHISNQPQHF; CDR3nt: TGTGCCAGTAGTGATCATATTAGCAATCAGCCCCAGCATTTT
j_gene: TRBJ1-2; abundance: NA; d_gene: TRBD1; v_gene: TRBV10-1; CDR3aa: CADRQGIGGYTF; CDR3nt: TGCGCCGATAGACAGGGGATAGGTGGCTACACCTTC
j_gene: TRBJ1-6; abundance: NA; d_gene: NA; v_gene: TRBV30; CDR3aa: CAWRAQGNSPLHF; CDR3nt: TGTGCCTGGAGGGCACAGGGCAATTCACCCCTCCACTTT
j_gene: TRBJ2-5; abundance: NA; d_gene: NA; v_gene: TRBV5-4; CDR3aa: CASSLPASGAQYF; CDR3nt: TGTGCCAGCAGCTTACCAGCGAGTGGGGCCCAGTACTTC
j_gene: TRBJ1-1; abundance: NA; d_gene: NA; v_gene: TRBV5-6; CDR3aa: CASRVAGATEAFF; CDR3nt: TGTGCCAGCAGGGTGGCAGGGGCTACTGAAGCTTTCTTT
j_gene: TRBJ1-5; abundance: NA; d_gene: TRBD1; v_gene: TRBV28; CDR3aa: CASSLIGRGNQPQHF; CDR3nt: TGTGCCAGCAGTTTAATAGGCAGGGGGAATCAGCCCCAGCATTTT
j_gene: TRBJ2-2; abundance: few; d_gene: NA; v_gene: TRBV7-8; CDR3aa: CASSLFPEEGELFF; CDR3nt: TGTGCCAGCAGCCTCTTCCCCGAGGAGGGGGAGCTGTTTTTT
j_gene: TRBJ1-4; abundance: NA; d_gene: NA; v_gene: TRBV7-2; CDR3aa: CASSPHRPDIWSANEKLFF; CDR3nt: TGTGCCAGCAGCCCGCACCGTCCGGACATTTGGTCGGCTAATGAAAAACTGTTTTTT
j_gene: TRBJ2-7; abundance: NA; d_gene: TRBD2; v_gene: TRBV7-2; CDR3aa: CASSFQRGGYEQYF; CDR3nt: TGTGCCAGCAGCTTTCAGCGGGGGGGCTACGAGCAGTACTTC
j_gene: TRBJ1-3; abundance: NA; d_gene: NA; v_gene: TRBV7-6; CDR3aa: CASSPAGIPGNTIYF; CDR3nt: TGTGCCAGCAGCCCCGCAGGGATTCCTGGAAACACCATATATTTT
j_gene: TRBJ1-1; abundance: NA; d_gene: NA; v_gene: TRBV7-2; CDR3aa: CASSDQGRHTEAFF; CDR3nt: TGTGCCAGCAGCGATCAGGGACGGCACACTGAAGCTTTCTTT
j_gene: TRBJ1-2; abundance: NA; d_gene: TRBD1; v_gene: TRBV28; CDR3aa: CAGRYRDSYGYTF; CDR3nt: TGTGCCGGGCGATACAGGGACAGCTATGGCTACACCTTC
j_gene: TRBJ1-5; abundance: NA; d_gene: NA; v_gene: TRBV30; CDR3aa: CAWSIDSNQPQHF; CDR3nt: TGTGCCTGGAGTATAGATAGCAATCAGCCCCAGCATTTT
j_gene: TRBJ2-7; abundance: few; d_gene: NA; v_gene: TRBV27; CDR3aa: CASSPNFYEQYF; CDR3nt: TGTGCCAGCAGTCCGAACTTCTACGAGCAGTACTTC
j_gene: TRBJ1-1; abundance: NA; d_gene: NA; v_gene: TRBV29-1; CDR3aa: CSVVDPMNTEAFF; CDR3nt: TGCAGCGTTGTGGACCCAATGAACACTGAAGCTTTCTTT
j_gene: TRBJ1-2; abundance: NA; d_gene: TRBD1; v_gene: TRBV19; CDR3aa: CASSTRTGPHGYTF; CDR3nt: TGTGCCAGTAGTACACGGACAGGGCCCCACGGCTACACCTTC
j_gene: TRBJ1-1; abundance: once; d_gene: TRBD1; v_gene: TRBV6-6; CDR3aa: CASSYSTGGNAFF; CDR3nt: TGTGCCAGCAGTTACTCGACAGGGGGGAACGCTTTCTTT
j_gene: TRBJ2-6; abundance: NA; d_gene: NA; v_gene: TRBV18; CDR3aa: CASSPGGASSGANVLTF; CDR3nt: TGTGCCAGCTCACCCGGTGGGGCGAGCTCTGGGGCCAACGTCCTGACTTTC
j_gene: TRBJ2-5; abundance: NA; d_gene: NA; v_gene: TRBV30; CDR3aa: CAGKIDKVETQYF; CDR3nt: TGTGCCGGCAAGATTGATAAGGTGGAGACCCAGTACTTC
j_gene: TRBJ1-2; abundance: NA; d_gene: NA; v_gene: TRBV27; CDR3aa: CASSFGTQGRSGYTF; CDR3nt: TGTGCCAGCAGTTTTGGCACTCAGGGGAGAAGTGGCTACACCTTC
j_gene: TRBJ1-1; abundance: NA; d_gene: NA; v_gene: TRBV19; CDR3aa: CASSPHGGTEAFF; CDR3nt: TGTGCCAGTAGTCCACACGGGGGCACTGAAGCTTTCTTT
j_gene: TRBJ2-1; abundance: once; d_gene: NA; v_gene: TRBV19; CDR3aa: CASSTALTYNEQFF; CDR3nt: TGTGCCAGTAGTACGGCCCTCACCTACAATGAGCAGTTCTTC
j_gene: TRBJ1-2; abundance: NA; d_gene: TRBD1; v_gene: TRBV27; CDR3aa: CASRTGSNYGYTF; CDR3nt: TGTGCCAGCAGGACAGGGTCAAACTATGGCTACACCTTC
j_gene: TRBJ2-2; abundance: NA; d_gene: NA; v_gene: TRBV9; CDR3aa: CASSVGIDHTGELFF; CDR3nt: TGTGCCAGCAGCGTGGGGATCGATCACACCGGGGAGCTGTTTTTT
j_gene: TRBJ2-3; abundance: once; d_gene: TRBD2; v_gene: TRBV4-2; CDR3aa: CASSPGHSGGDTQYF; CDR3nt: TGTGCCAGCAGCCCCGGCCATTCGGGAGGAGATACGCAGTATTTT
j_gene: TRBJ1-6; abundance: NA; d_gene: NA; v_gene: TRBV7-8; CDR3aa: CASSLAFGTGNSPLHF; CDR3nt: TGTGCCAGCAGCTTAGCGTTTGGTACAGGGAATTCACCCCTCCACTTT
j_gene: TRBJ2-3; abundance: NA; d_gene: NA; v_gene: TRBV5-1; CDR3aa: CASSLGLADTQYF; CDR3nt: TGCGCCAGCAGCTTGGGTCTCGCGGATACGCAGTATTTT
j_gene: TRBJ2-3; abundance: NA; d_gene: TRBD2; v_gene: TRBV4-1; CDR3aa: CASSTGTSGFTDTQYF; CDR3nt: TGCGCCAGCAGCACGGGGACTAGCGGCTTCACAGATACGCAGTATTTT
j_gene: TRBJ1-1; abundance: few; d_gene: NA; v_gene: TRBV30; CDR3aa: CAWSVALTEAFF; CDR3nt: TGTGCCTGGAGTGTTGCGCTCACTGAAGCTTTCTTT
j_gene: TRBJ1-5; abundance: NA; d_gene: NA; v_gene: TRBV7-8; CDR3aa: CASSLEDWSNQPQHF; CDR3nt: TGTGCCAGCAGCTTAGAGGACTGGAGCAATCAGCCCCAGCATTTT